The source of this TCR beta chain is a study of T cell responses to AZD1222 COVID-19 vaccine (dated by TCRdb to the early 2020s). About the study as a whole: Because spike-specific TCR depth and breadth did not differ between the two schedules, AZD1222 recipients who got a second dose at roughly 4 weeks were pooled with those who got a second dose at roughly 12 weeks. Trial participants were enrolled into age subgroups of 18-55, 56-69 and 70-plus years, which contained 148, 28 and 57 TCR-sequenced participants, respectively. TCR sequencing covered 233 trial participants: roughly 200 given two doses of AZD1222 and 26 given two doses of MenACWY control vaccine.

The CDR3 regions of human TCRbeta chains were analyzed by immunosequencing. The authors' analysis ran thus. Repertoire TCRs were checked for matches against a reference library of SARS-CoV-2-specific TCRs that had been generated using the MIRA antigen-specificity platform. Breadth meant the fraction of unique TCRs that were SARS-CoV-2-associated, whereas depth meant the fraction of total T cells that were SARS-CoV-2-associated. Using the MIRA data, every spike-specific TCR was mapped to the spike region that the TCR reacted to and assigned to either a CD4 or a CD8 class. Log10-transformed breadth and depth values were compared by one-way ANOVA with Sidak's multiple comparisons tests. TCRdb stores this immuneACCESS table with in-frame sequences only. Part of the clones is absent; in the studies checked, under half of the shortfall reflects unresolved V genes, and no reason is known for the rest. Clone size and the V and J calls come from that table; the DNA yielded D and trimming. This sample is represented by tens of thousands of clones; 85% of them were singletons. The ten most abundant clones make up around 21% of the sample.

CDR3 length: 12 amino acids, cysteine to phenylalanine. The entry retains the CDR3 DNA only, 36 bases that are in frame from base 1. V is shortened by 2 bases, J by 6 bases, and the region joining them spans 6 bases. The germline V gene yields MNHNS for CDR1 and SASEGT for CDR2. To note about this clone: Its recognized antigen is unknown. Base-call qualities are not available, and no considerably larger clone is one nucleotide away.

Taken with the paper, the label for time point translates to: baseline before first vaccination. The vaccinee samples were drawn from two UK trials, COV001 and COV002, one of which was a single-blind randomized controlled phase 2/3 trial testing AZD1222 (ChAdOx1 nCoV-19) in healthy adults. Trial participant PBMC samples were collected at day 0 and day 28 after the second dose for TCRbeta chain sequencing. Results and caveats for the whole study, not just this receptor: The vaccine-associated CD4 TCRs covered the entire spike protein, and the dominant responses fell in regions 160-218 and 743-854. No day 14 peak-response samples were available, so repertoires were characterized only after the peak T cell response. In the small 56-69-year group, the increase in depth fell short of significance, most likely because of low power. After two AZD1222 doses, both the breadth and the depth of spike-specific TCRs were significantly higher than at day 0 and than in MenACWY recipients. Participants were mostly white British, with more females than males. The authors suggested clonal diversity may have been underestimated. Only 5 to 7 AZD1222 recipients were SARS-CoV-2 seropositive at baseline, limiting conclusions about previously exposed vaccinees. Nearly half of unique spike-specific TCRs reportedly recognized epitopes outside regions mutated in the B.1.351 and B.1.1.7 variants.

This TCR was sampled from an adult in good health. Recombination joined TRBV6-1 with TRBJ2-3, with the D segment identity uncertain. This specimen was peripheral blood, taken on day 0 of AZD1222 vaccination. Here is the DNA: TGTGCCAGCAGTGAATCTCTGGATACGCAGTATTTT. This is translated as CASSESLDTQYF.